The source of this T cell receptor (beta chain) is a study of cytomegalovirus exposure and HLA in healthy donors (TCRdb year 2017). With regard to the full study: In an earlier analysis of around 540 of the donors, less than 350 Gb of sequence data and roughly 100 million unique TCR beta sequences from 150 million to 200 million T cells were reported. All discovery cohort repertoires had been generated on a single sequencing platform. Roughly five DR-DQ haplotypes were handled as single units for association and clustering because linkage in the cohort was strong. The aim of the study was to test whether cataloging public T cell receptors could identify signatures of past pathogen exposure. The number of typed donors differed by locus: 629-630 for A, B, C, DRB1 and DQB1; about 520 for DQA1; roughly 600 for DPA1; and around 450 for DPB1. The T cell repertoires of 700 or so subjects were profiled by immunosequencing and related to cytomegalovirus serostatus. Rather than drawing on any new phenotypic data, the later analysis identified candidate immune exposures from TCR beta sequences and the way those sequences occurred across donors. To predict cytomegalovirus infection status, the study brought together high-throughput TCR immunosequencing, statistical association of individual TCRs with disease status, and machine learning. A later analysis re-analyzed previously published TCR beta repertoires from roughly 690 donors and added high-resolution HLA genotyping to study TCR occurrence patterns. An early release that covered several hundred HLA-typed donors contained approximately 300 gigabases of sequencing data and around 85 million unique TCR sequences. In an earlier analysis of a few hundred of the donors, high-throughput TCR beta sequencing was used to judge whether each TCR beta V gene segment behaved as functional or pseudogenic. Alongside the repertoire data, information on donor age, sex, ethnicity and CMV serostatus was compiled. In a later genetic analysis, genome-wide SNP genotypes for about 60% of the 666 donors were used, and that subset was treated as a discovery cohort. HLA typing included class I and class II loci at four-digit resolution. Across approximately 400 genotyped donors of the cohort, an average of approximately 240,000 unique TCR beta nucleotide sequences per donor were sequenced, and about a sixth of those sequences were non-productive. Besides the first cohort of 500 to 700 subjects, a separate validation cohort made up of roughly 130 different subjects was used. Of the 350 to 450 genotyped donors, 75% to 85% were placed in the genetic ancestry cluster associated with self-reported Caucasian donors.

Beyond this particular receptor, the publication reports: Correlated functional status among segregating V segments might reflect linkage disequilibrium, but an unknown experimental factor could not be ruled out. The classifier was reported to diagnose cytomegalovirus status with high specificity and sensitivity in both the original cohort and the validation cohort. Because counts were too low, roughly 17 rarely observed V segments, including chromosome 9 orphons, were left out of the earlier analysis of approximately 500 of the donors. Most TCR sequences were observed very rarely across donors, whereas some public TCRs were present in many individuals. V-gene and J-gene trimming of TCR beta chains was associated with a missense DCLRE1C variant in a later genetic analysis, and the association was replicated in an independent cohort. A later analysis found that TCR association rates varied across HLA loci, with DRB1 alleles showing the most associated TCRs and HLA-C alleles the fewest. A further reported finding was that TCR beta sequences accurately predicted the HLA-A and HLA-B alleles for most subjects in the first cohort. The cohort was sequenced for TCR beta chains only, and without alpha or paired-chain data the features that could be detected were limited. In a later analysis, HLA-associated TCR beta chains were found to be more clonally expanded and to have lower generation probabilities than equally common non-associated chains. A group of highly shared sequence variants was considered likely to be a technical artifact of the sequencing pipeline. Compared with the approximately 670-donor mean, donors in an Asian-associated ancestry cluster had fewer N-insertions in productive TCRs, according to a later genetic analysis. In a later analysis, several top co-occurrence clusters were reported to appear linked to parvovirus B19, influenza, CMV and Epstein-Barr virus. In a later analysis, most CMV-associated TCR beta chains were found to appear HLA-restricted, with HLA associations seemingly driven largely by CMV exposure. An earlier analysis of approximately 590 of the donors showed that most TCR beta V segments appeared in productive rearrangements either about 90% or about 30% of the time, which broadly matched IMGT annotations. The study listed 164 TCR beta chains as associated with cytomegalovirus. Some IMGT-functional V segments, including TRBV6-2 and TRBV6-3, could not be distinguished by the 87-base-pair reads and were therefore excluded. CMV serostatus was the only immune exposure information available for the cohort. The authors suggested that the approach could potentially be generalized to other disease states and immunological phenotypes. HLA typing was unavailable for some donors at each locus, so association tests used only the typed subset. In a later analysis, 15,000 to 20,000 TCR beta sequences were associated with specific HLA alleles at a false discovery rate of 0.05. Assigning TCR associations to individual alleles was difficult when HLA alleles, especially DR and DQ, strongly co-occurred. Sequencing depth was assumed to be roughly uniform across donors in the presence/absence analyses, though that assumption may not hold. A few of the identified cytomegalovirus-associated TCR beta chains were confirmed in vitro to be specific for cytomegalovirus antigens.

The method was the immunoSEQ multiplex PCR assay. A mixture of 60 forward primers for TCR Vbeta segments and 13 reverse primers for TCR Jbeta segments was used in the multiplex PCR. Amplification of the CDR3 region of rearranged TCR beta genes was performed with a multiplex PCR assay on genomic DNA. The amplified TCR beta libraries were sequenced on the Illumina HiSeq System as 87-base-pair reads. For the original study's pipeline: In a later analysis, 80 million or so unique TCR beta chains were counted across the approximately 640 repertoires, and approximately 11 million of these chains were shared by at least two donors. A nearest-neighbor algorithm error-corrected the raw reads and collapsed the reads into unique sequences, merging closely related sequences to remove PCR and sequencing errors. CDR3 sequences were aligned to IMGT reference sequences to assign V, D and J gene segments. For a sequence to be retained, at least a six-nucleotide match to both a V gene segment and a J gene segment was required. A rearrangement counted as productive if the CDR3 had no stop codons and remained in frame with V and J, and every other rearrangement counted as non-productive. CDR3 was defined according to IMGT convention as the region running from the second conserved V-encoded cysteine to the conserved J-encoded phenylalanine. The earlier analysis of roughly 590 of the donors excluded any sequence lacking an unambiguous match to a single V gene segment. In an earlier analysis of several hundred of the donors, V segments were called functional above 56.7% productive rearrangements and were called segregating when the between-donor standard deviation exceeded 5%. To diagnose cytomegalovirus status from the catalog of TCR beta chain sequences, a statistical classification framework was built. In a later analysis, TCR nucleotide sequences were compared against IMGT/GENE-DB human TR gene sequences so that V and J genes could be assigned. In a later analysis, CDR3 sequences and most-parsimonious VDJ recombination scenarios were assigned using the TCRdist pipeline. A later analysis defined each TCR beta chain by its CDR3 amino acid sequence plus V-gene family, and excluded reads lacking a unique V-gene family. To address suspected cross-contamination and a sequencing artifact, a later analysis removed 550 to 750 highly shared, low-generation-probability nucleotide sequences. In a later analysis, a clonal expansion index was calculated for each public chain from normalized within-repertoire ranks of inferred template counts. Generation probabilities in a later analysis came from a VDJ recombination model fitted to out-of-frame rearrangements, and those results were checked against IGoR. A later analysis scored TCR-TCR, TCR-HLA and TCR-CMV co-occurrence with hypergeometric tests, applying a repertoire-size bias correction to TCR pairs. False discovery rates were estimated in a later analysis by permuting HLA or CMV assignments 20 times. A later analysis grouped co-occurring TCRs with DBSCAN, adding TCRdist sequence similarity when clustering within HLA-allele-positive subsets. Co-occurrence clustering excluded repertoires with fewer than 30,000 or more than 120,000 public chains, plus five with anomalous nucleotide sharing. Drawn from immuneACCESS, this table holds only the in-frame rearrangements with V and J called that TCRdb kept. Clones are partly lost; checked studies trace under half to an unresolved V gene and leave the rest unexplained. V and J calls and clone size come straight from that table; D and trimming were deduced from the DNA. The sample table records about 210,000 clones; about three quarters of these occur just once. The ten largest clones represent more than 0.45% of the sample.

Regarding this clone: Its cognate antigen has yet to be identified. No quality values exist for individual bases; no much larger clone is one base distant.

In total, over 600 healthy bone marrow donors made up the cohort. All cohort members were sampled while nominally healthy, although unrecorded immune exposures were likely present. The donor was CMV seronegative and belonged to the group of over 350 seronegative cohort members. Each donor provided a peripheral blood sample, and peripheral blood mononuclear cells were used for TCR beta sequencing. Genomic DNA extraction from the blood cell samples was performed with the Qiagen DNeasy Blood Extraction Kit. CDR1 MGHRA and CDR2 YSYEKL are derived from the germline V gene. The CDR3 spans 15 residues, from the cysteine through the phenylalanine. The retained sequence is limited to the CDR3, 45 bases, with the frame set at the first base.

The sample was PBMCs. The clonotype comes from a boy between 5 and 17 years old in good health and CMV-seronegative. The receptor chain draws on TRBV4-1 and TRBJ2-5; there is no confident call for the D gene. The DNA end lines up better with TRBJ2-7; the J call may be wrong. In nucleotide form, the sequence is TGCGCCAGCAGCCAAGAGGGCAGTATCTCCTACGAGCAGTACTTC. It is translated as CASSQEGSISYEQYF.